The next 18 T cell receptor beta chains were all read from a single sample in a study of PD-1 blockade in classical Hodgkin lymphoma. Some clones are missing from TCRdb's copy, which holds only in-frame ones; the method was immunoSEQ multiplex PCR. The sample lists 40,000 to 45,000 clones, 65% to 70% occurring once. Time point specified: cycle 4 day 1 (C4D1), after less than 7 weeks of nivolumab. Each of the patients experienced relapse following autologous stem cell transplantation, and their brentuximab vedotin exposure differed. The sequencing here drew on peripheral blood mononuclear cells (PBMCs), taken before the fourth cycle of nivolumab. These receptors all stem from a human donor with classical Hodgkin lymphoma.

V usage is TRBV7-2 and J usage is TRBJ2-3, with D unclear. V dropped 3 bases and J dropped 1 base, with 8 bases sitting between them. This CDR3 has 14 amino acids. Germline values: CDR1 SGHTA, CDR2 FQGNSA. The CDR3 sequence is CASSLATRTDTQYF. DNA of the CDR3: TGTGCCAGCAGCTTGGCTACCCGCACAGATACGCAGTATTTT.

V gene TRBV14 combines with J gene TRBJ1-1; D is ambiguous. CDR1 and CDR2 (germline): SGHDN, FVKESK. The CDR3 runs to 14 residues. V dropped 1 base and J dropped 1 base, with 7 bases sitting between them. CDR3 protein: CASSQGSRNTEAFF. CDR3 coding DNA: TGTGCCAGCAGCCAAGGGAGCAGGAACACTGAAGCTTTCTTT.

This rearrangement joins TRBV5-1 to TRBJ2-2; possibly TRBD1 for D (6 bases). The CDR3 runs 13 residues. The V gene lost 5 bases and the J gene lost 1 base, with 6 bases spanning the gap. Germline-derived CDR1 and CDR2 are SGHRS and YFSETQ. CDR3 DNA sequence: TGCGCCAGCAGGACAGGGAACACCGGGGAGCTGTTTTTT. Protein sequence: CASRTGNTGELFF.

This rearrangement joins TRBV20-1 to TRBJ2-7; D is perhaps TRBD2 (6 bases). Trimming left V 3 bases short and J 6 bases short, with 9 bases between. Germline loops: CDR1 DFQATT, CDR2 SNEGSKA (reference sequence). The CDR3 runs to 11 residues. The CDR3 sequence: CSASGGSEQYF. The CDR3 DNA reads as TGCAGTGCTAGTGGGGGGTCCGAGCAGTACTTC.

This chain uses TRBV6-5 with TRBJ1-2; D perhaps matches TRBD1 (6 bases). CDR1 and CDR2 from the germline V gene are MNHEY and SVGAGI. V shed 6 bases and J shed 3 bases, with 17 bases lying between them. The CDR3 length is 15 residues. CDR3 protein: CASRPQQGDDYGYTF. As DNA, the CDR3 is TGTGCCAGCAGACCTCAACAGGGTGACGACTATGGCTACACCTTC.

The V call is TRBV10-3, the J call TRBJ2-7, with D maybe TRBD2 (6 bases). V was cut by 3 bases and J by 1 base, with 10 bases left in between. In germline, CDR1 is ENHRY, CDR2 SYGVKD. The CDR3 is 14 residues long. CDR3 coding DNA: TGTGCCATCAGTGACCTAGCGAGGTCCTACGAGCAGTACTTC. This encodes CAISDLARSYEQYF.

This clone was counted only a few times. The chain uses TRBV4-1 and TRBJ2-7; tentative D call: TRBD2 (5 bases). The length of the CDR3 is 15 residues. The V end was cut by 1 base, the J end by 0 bases, with 10 bases between. Germline-derived CDR1 and CDR2 are MGHRA and YSYEKL. This CDR3 reads CASSQASEGSYEQYF. In DNA form, the CDR3 reads TGCGCCAGCAGCCAAGCCTCAGAGGGCTCCTACGAGCAGTACTTC.

The rearrangement links TRBV7-9 to TRBJ1-5, with no clear D. Germline assignment: CDR1 SEHNR and CDR2 FQNEAQ (reference sequence). CDR3 length equals 15 residues. V shed 1 base and J shed 1 base, with 8 bases lying between them. Here the CDR3 reads CASSLEGLSNQPQHF. CDR3 nucleotides: TGTGCCAGCAGCTTAGAAGGGTTGAGCAATCAGCCCCAGCATTTT.

V is TRBV30 and J is TRBJ2-7; either TRBD1 or TRBD2 may supply D (5 bases each). This CDR3 comprises 13 residues. Trimming removed 3 bases from V and 4 bases from J, with 13 bases in between. In germline, CDR1 is GTSNPN, CDR2 SVGIG (reference sequence). CDR3 sequence: CAWRGPGTYEQYF. CDR3 bases: TGTGCCTGGAGAGGGCCCGGGACGTACGAGCAGTACTTC.

The chain recombines TRBV7-8 with TRBJ1-1; TRBD1 matches 8 bases. The CDR3 spans 19 residues. J lost 4 bases, V lost 4 bases, and 20 bases had no gene match. The germline V gene has CDR1 SGHVS and CDR2 FQNEAQ. The CDR3 DNA sequence: TGTGCCAGCAGCTCGCCCCAAGCACCGCGGACAGGGAGGGGCACTGAAGCTTTCTTT. This codes for CASSSPQAPRTGRGTEAFF. Complete variable domain (other parts from reference TRBV7-8 and TRBJ1-1): GAGVSQSPRYKVAKRGQDVALRCDPISGHVSLFWYQQALGQGPEFLTYFQNEAQLDKSGLPSDRFFAERPEGSVSTLKIQRTQQEDSAVYLCASSSPQAPRTGRGTEAFFGQGTRLTVV.

The chain joins TRBV2 to TRBJ2-5; 9 bases map to TRBD2. Trimming at V came to 7 bases and at J to 5 bases, leaving 8 bases not matched to a gene. CDR3 size: 14 residues. The germline gives CDR1 SNHLY, CDR2 FYNNEI. This CDR3 reads CASKREAGEETQYF. Here the CDR3 DNA reads TGTGCCAGCAAGCGGGAGGCCGGTGAGGAGACCCAGTACTTC.

The V call is TRBV11-2, the J call TRBJ2-1; perhaps TRBD1 as D (5 bases). This CDR3 has 15 amino acids. CDR1 and CDR2 from the germline V gene are SGHAT and FQNNGV. Trimming took off 1 base at V and 14 bases at J, with 21 bases between the two ends. CDR3 DNA: TGTGCCAGCAGCTTAGGGGGCAGTTTTAACCCCCACGAGTTCTTC. Amino acid sequence: CASSLGGSFNPHEFF.

V is TRBV27 and J is TRBJ2-6; D is uncertain. CDR1 is MNHEY, CDR2 SMNVEV, per germline (reference sequence). The CDR3 contains 16 residues. With 2 bases removed from V and 0 bases from J, the gap between germline ends came to 8 bases. The CDR3 region is CASSLKASSGANVLTF. CDR3 in DNA: TGTGCCAGCAGTTTAAAGGCCAGCTCTGGGGCCAACGTCCTGACTTTC.

This clone is labeled as medium-sized. The CDR3 is CASSYGVGRGYYEQYF. The CDR3 DNA reads TGTGCCAGCAGTTATGGGGTTGGGCGGGGCTACTACGAGCAGTACTTC. The rearrangement links TRBV28 to TRBJ2-7; the D gene is possibly TRBD2 (6 bases). Looked up from germline, CDR1 is MDHEN and CDR2 is SYDVKM. V lost 4 bases to trimming and J lost 3 bases, with 19 bases between them. The CDR3 has 16 residues.

This clone has a handful of counts. The V gene is TRBV29-1, the J gene TRBJ2-2; 11 nucleotides line up with TRBD2. The V gene end was trimmed by 6 bases and the J gene end by 2 bases; junction bases not matched to a gene: 5. Germline V gene sequence: CDR1 SQVTM, CDR2 ANQGSEA. This CDR3 has 15 amino acids. The CDR3 reads CSVLGLAGNTGELFF. The CDR3 DNA reads TGCAGCGTCCTAGGACTAGCGGGCAACACCGGGGAGCTGTTTTTT.

This clone came up a few times. The rearrangement uses TRBV25-1 and TRBJ1-1, with D perhaps TRBD1 (5 bases). Germline CDR1 reads MGHDK; CDR2 reads SYGVNS. Trimming stripped 2 bases from V and 6 bases from J, with 13 bases between. The CDR3 consists of 14 residues. In DNA, the CDR3 is TGTGCCAGCAGTGAACCCGGTCCAGGGCCTGAAGCTTTCTTT. Translated, it gives CASSEPGPGPEAFF.

The chain uses TRBV6-5 and TRBJ2-3; D remains unclear. This CDR3 comprises 13 residues. Germline V gene lookup returns CDR1 MNHEY and CDR2 SVGAGI. The ends were cut back, 0 bases at V and 5 bases at J, with 6 bases in the middle. CDR3 DNA: TGTGCCAGCAGTTACTCGCTAGGAGATACGCAGTATTTT. Translation gives CASSYSLGDTQYF.

This sequence joins TRBV5-6 and TRBJ1-1; no reliable D call. V lost 0 bases to trimming and J lost 7 bases, with 10 bases between them. The CDR3 consists of 13 residues. Germline V gene sequence: CDR1 SGHDT, CDR2 YYEEEE. CDR3 region: CASSLANRGEAFF. As DNA, the CDR3 is TGTGCCAGCAGCTTGGCCAACCGGGGTGAAGCTTTCTTT.